These T cell receptor beta chains were read from a single sample in a study of cytomegalovirus exposure and HLA in healthy donors. Sequencing was performed with immunoSEQ multiplex PCR; in TCRdb, only in-frame clones are kept and a portion is missing. The data contain approximately 150,000 clones, around 90% of them singletons. Sequencing was carried out using PBMCs. The receptors were sampled from a woman in her late teens or twenties in good health and CMV-seropositive. Both conserved end residues are part of each CDR3. D genes are given only for firm matches. The listing skips clone size in some rows; elsewhere it reads once, few, many or a size class.

CDR3aa: CARLLAGGPGQETQYF
CDR3nt: TGTGCCAGGTTATTAGCGGGAGGGCCGGGACAAGAGACCCAGTACTTC
d_gene: TRBD2
v_gene: TRBV25-1
abundance: NA
j_gene: TRBJ2-5

CDR3aa: CASSLAGTGVRYF
CDR3nt: TGTGCCAGCAGCTTAGCTGGGACAGGGGTAAGATACTTC
d_gene: TRBD1
v_gene: TRBV11-3
abundance: NA
j_gene: TRBJ2-7

CDR3aa: CASSEEGGPYNEQFF
CDR3nt: TGTGCCAGCAGTGAAGAGGGAGGTCCTTACAATGAGCAGTTCTTC
d_gene: NA
v_gene: TRBV2
abundance: NA
j_gene: TRBJ2-1

CDR3aa: CASTNVGVGGETQYF
CDR3nt: TGTGCCAGCACAAACGTGGGGGTCGGGGGGGAGACCCAGTACTTC
d_gene: TRBD2
v_gene: TRBV6-5
abundance: NA
j_gene: TRBJ2-5

CDR3aa: CASSFLTSTDTQYF
CDR3nt: TGTGCCAGCAGCTTTTTGACTAGCACAGATACGCAGTATTTT
d_gene: NA
v_gene: TRBV9
abundance: NA
j_gene: TRBJ2-3

CDR3aa: CATSSDSSYNEQFF
CDR3nt: TGTGCCACGTCTAGCGACAGCTCCTACAATGAGCAGTTCTTC
d_gene: NA
v_gene: TRBV2
abundance: NA
j_gene: TRBJ2-1

CDR3aa: CANSSSGRRQETQYF
CDR3nt: TGTGCTAATTCCTCTAGCGGGAGGCGCCAAGAGACCCAGTACTTC
d_gene: TRBD2
v_gene: TRBV12-5
abundance: once
j_gene: TRBJ2-5

CDR3aa: CASSRSGTRSYEQYF
CDR3nt: TGTGCCAGCTCCAGATCCGGGACTAGATCCTACGAGCAGTACTTC
d_gene: TRBD2
v_gene: TRBV6-6
abundance: NA
j_gene: TRBJ2-7

CDR3aa: CASGRGAGEQYF
CDR3nt: TGTGCTAGTGGTCGGGGGGCGGGCGAGCAGTACTTC
d_gene: NA
v_gene: TRBV12-5
abundance: few
j_gene: TRBJ2-7

CDR3aa: CASSQARDNQETQYF
CDR3nt: TGTGCCAGCAGCCAAGCTCGGGACAACCAAGAGACCCAGTACTTC
d_gene: NA
v_gene: TRBV4-2
abundance: NA
j_gene: TRBJ2-5

CDR3aa: CASSQERRSLLSTDTQYF
CDR3nt: TGCGCCAGCAGCCAAGAAAGGCGGTCCCTTCTAAGCACAGATACGCAGTATTTT
d_gene: NA
v_gene: TRBV4-1
abundance: NA
j_gene: TRBJ2-3

CDR3aa: CASSAGTGVTDTQYF
CDR3nt: TGTGCCAGCAGTGCCGGGACAGGAGTAACAGATACGCAGTATTTT
d_gene: TRBD1
v_gene: TRBV27
abundance: NA
j_gene: TRBJ2-3

CDR3aa: CASSESPGNEAFF
CDR3nt: TGCGCCAGCAGTGAGTCGCCAGGAAATGAAGCTTTCTTT
d_gene: NA
v_gene: TRBV10-2
abundance: NA
j_gene: TRBJ1-1

CDR3aa: CASNRNTGELFF
CDR3nt: TGTGCCAGCAACAGAAACACCGGGGAGCTGTTTTTT
d_gene: NA
v_gene: TRBV28
abundance: NA
j_gene: TRBJ2-2

CDR3aa: CSARDNNQPQHF
CDR3nt: TGCAGCGCGAGGGACAACAATCAGCCCCAGCATTTT
d_gene: NA
v_gene: TRBV29-1
abundance: NA
j_gene: TRBJ1-5

CDR3aa: CASSPPRAGQGNEKLFF
CDR3nt: TGTGCCAGCAGCCCCCCCCGGGCGGGACAGGGGAATGAAAAACTGTTTTTT
d_gene: TRBD1
v_gene: TRBV7-6
abundance: NA
j_gene: TRBJ1-4

CDR3aa: CASSSGTTHYEQYF
CDR3nt: TGTGCCAGCAGTTCCGGGACTACTCACTACGAGCAGTACTTC
d_gene: TRBD2
v_gene: TRBV9
abundance: NA
j_gene: TRBJ2-7

CDR3aa: CASSLLAQPQHF
CDR3nt: TGTGCCAGCAGCCTCTTAGCTCAGCCCCAGCATTTT
d_gene: NA
v_gene: TRBV28
abundance: NA
j_gene: TRBJ1-5

CDR3aa: CASSPSLTANTEAFF
CDR3nt: TGCGCCAGCAGCCCTTCCTTGACAGCTAACACTGAAGCTTTCTTT
d_gene: NA
v_gene: TRBV4-1
abundance: NA
j_gene: TRBJ1-1

CDR3aa: CASRHNTGVGELFF
CDR3nt: TGTGCCAGCAGACATAATACAGGAGTCGGGGAGCTGTTTTTT
d_gene: NA
v_gene: TRBV28
abundance: NA
j_gene: TRBJ2-2

CDR3aa: CAWSGQAGWGEQYF
CDR3nt: TGTGCCTGGAGTGGGCAGGCGGGGTGGGGCGAGCAGTACTTC
d_gene: NA
v_gene: TRBV30
abundance: NA
j_gene: TRBJ2-7

CDR3aa: CASSLGEAGRTGELFF
CDR3nt: TGTGCCAGCAGCTTAGGGGAAGCAGGGCGCACCGGGGAGCTGTTTTTT
d_gene: NA
v_gene: TRBV7-9
abundance: few
j_gene: TRBJ2-2

CDR3aa: CASSQGTSGHYEQYF
CDR3nt: TGCGCCAGCAGTCAAGGGACTAGCGGTCACTACGAGCAGTACTTC
d_gene: TRBD2
v_gene: TRBV23-1
abundance: NA
j_gene: TRBJ2-7

CDR3aa: CAWSPDRGWGYTF
CDR3nt: TGTGCCTGGAGTCCTGACAGGGGATGGGGCTACACCTTC
d_gene: TRBD1
v_gene: TRBV30
abundance: few
j_gene: TRBJ1-2

CDR3aa: CASSEGTSGRIQETQYF
CDR3nt: TGTGCCAGCAGCGAGGGGACTAGCGGGAGGATCCAGGAGACCCAGTACTTC
d_gene: TRBD2
v_gene: TRBV28
abundance: NA
j_gene: TRBJ2-5

CDR3aa: CASSLVGGQVSYEQYF
CDR3nt: TGTGCCAGCAGCTTAGTGGGGGGACAGGTCTCCTACGAGCAGTACTTC
d_gene: TRBD1
v_gene: TRBV7-2
abundance: NA
j_gene: TRBJ2-7

CDR3aa: CASSYGLAGSEQYF
CDR3nt: TGTGCCAGCAGCTACGGACTAGCGGGATCCGAGCAGTACTTC
d_gene: TRBD2
v_gene: TRBV9
abundance: few
j_gene: TRBJ2-7

CDR3aa: CASSLGQSTGELFF
CDR3nt: TGTGCCAGCAGCCTGGGACAGTCAACCGGGGAGCTGTTTTTT
d_gene: TRBD1
v_gene: TRBV7-9
abundance: NA
j_gene: TRBJ2-2

CDR3aa: CASSPPRGGQSYEQYF
CDR3nt: TGTGCCAGCTCACCACCCCGAGGGGGACAGTCCTACGAGCAGTACTTC
d_gene: TRBD1
v_gene: TRBV18
abundance: NA
j_gene: TRBJ2-7

CDR3aa: CASSLRAGGLGETQYF
CDR3nt: TGTGCCAGCAGCTTACGAGCGGGAGGGCTCGGAGAGACCCAGTACTTC
d_gene: TRBD2
v_gene: TRBV5-4
abundance: NA
j_gene: TRBJ2-5

CDR3aa: CASSESRTNTYEQYF
CDR3nt: TGCGCCAGCAGTGAGTCCAGGACAAACACCTACGAGCAGTACTTC
d_gene: NA
v_gene: TRBV10-1
abundance: NA
j_gene: TRBJ2-7

CDR3aa: CASSTGQGRFNGYTF
CDR3nt: TGTGCCAGCAGCACCGGACAGGGCAGGTTTAATGGCTACACCTTC
d_gene: TRBD1
v_gene: TRBV7-9
abundance: NA
j_gene: TRBJ1-2

CDR3aa: CASSQSRAGYNEQFF
CDR3nt: TGCGCCAGCAGCCAATCTCGGGCGGGATACAATGAGCAGTTCTTC
d_gene: NA
v_gene: TRBV4-3
abundance: NA
j_gene: TRBJ2-1

CDR3aa: CASSLAGDLAGELFF
CDR3nt: TGTGCCAGTAGCCTAGCGGGAGATTTGGCCGGGGAGCTGTTTTTT
d_gene: TRBD2
v_gene: TRBV19
abundance: NA
j_gene: TRBJ2-2

CDR3aa: CASSLGALAGGEFF
CDR3nt: TGCGCCAGCAGCTTGGGCGCACTAGCGGGAGGAGAGTTCTTC
d_gene: TRBD2
v_gene: TRBV5-1
abundance: NA
j_gene: TRBJ2-1

CDR3aa: CASRSQGPYSEQYF
CDR3nt: TGTGCCAGCAGATCACAGGGACCCTATAGCGAGCAGTACTTC
d_gene: NA
v_gene: TRBV2
abundance: NA
j_gene: TRBJ2-7

CDR3aa: CASSLNIGDRAYGYTF
CDR3nt: TGTGCCAGCAGCTTAAATATCGGGGACAGGGCTTATGGCTACACCTTC
d_gene: TRBD1
v_gene: TRBV13
abundance: NA
j_gene: TRBJ1-2

CDR3aa: CASSEYGGGLETQYF
CDR3nt: TGTGCCAGCAGTGAATACGGGGGTGGGTTAGAGACCCAGTACTTC
d_gene: NA
v_gene: TRBV25-1
abundance: NA
j_gene: TRBJ2-5

CDR3aa: CASSPRRGRAGELFF
CDR3nt: TGTGCCAGCAGTCCCCGTAGGGGGCGAGCCGGGGAGCTGTTTTTT
d_gene: TRBD1
v_gene: TRBV27
abundance: NA
j_gene: TRBJ2-2

CDR3aa: CACRFSGANVLTF
CDR3nt: TGTGCCTGTCGGTTTTCTGGGGCCAACGTCCTGACTTTC
d_gene: NA
v_gene: TRBV6-5
abundance: NA
j_gene: TRBJ2-6

CDR3aa: CASSLSTGSHQPQHF
CDR3nt: TGTGCCAGCAGTTTATCGACAGGGTCTCATCAGCCCCAGCATTTT
d_gene: TRBD1
v_gene: TRBV27
abundance: NA
j_gene: TRBJ1-5

CDR3aa: CASSYVSNTDTQYF
CDR3nt: TGTGCCAGCAGTTACGTGAGCAACACAGATACGCAGTATTTT
d_gene: NA
v_gene: TRBV6-6
abundance: NA
j_gene: TRBJ2-3

CDR3aa: CASILQRGNYGYTF
CDR3nt: TGTGCCAGCATCCTACAGCGGGGCAACTATGGCTACACCTTC
d_gene: NA
v_gene: TRBV2
abundance: NA
j_gene: TRBJ1-2

CDR3aa: CASSLTTYNEQFF
CDR3nt: TGTGCCAGCAGCTTGACAACCTACAATGAGCAGTTCTTC
d_gene: NA
v_gene: TRBV7-3
abundance: NA
j_gene: TRBJ2-1

CDR3aa: CASRTGTGYNEQFF
CDR3nt: TGTGCCAGCAGAACCGGGACTGGTTACAATGAGCAGTTCTTC
d_gene: NA
v_gene: TRBV2
abundance: NA
j_gene: TRBJ2-1

CDR3aa: CASSDAGVDTGELFF
CDR3nt: TGCGCCAGCAGTGACGCGGGAGTGGACACCGGGGAGCTGTTTTTT
d_gene: TRBD2
v_gene: TRBV10-1
abundance: NA
j_gene: TRBJ2-2

CDR3aa: CASSKRTGWEQYF
CDR3nt: TGTGCCAGCAGTAAACGGACGGGGTGGGAGCAGTACTTC
d_gene: NA
v_gene: TRBV6-6
abundance: NA
j_gene: TRBJ2-7

CDR3aa: CASSLRRSGSHEQFF
CDR3nt: TGTGCCAGCAGCCTTCGTCGGAGCGGGAGCCATGAGCAGTTCTTC
d_gene: TRBD2
v_gene: TRBV5-4
abundance: NA
j_gene: TRBJ2-1

CDR3aa: CASSYRGQGREKLFF
CDR3nt: TGTGCCAGCAGCTACCGGGGACAGGGCCGTGAAAAACTGTTTTTT
d_gene: TRBD1
v_gene: TRBV11-3
abundance: NA
j_gene: TRBJ1-4

CDR3aa: CAWSIPSGAQGNEKLFF
CDR3nt: TGTGCCTGGAGTATTCCTTCAGGGGCGCAAGGGAATGAAAAACTGTTTTTT
d_gene: NA
v_gene: TRBV30
abundance: NA
j_gene: TRBJ1-4

CDR3aa: CASSLMGTAKETQYF
CDR3nt: TGTGCCAGCAGTTTAATGGGGACAGCGAAAGAGACCCAGTACTTC
d_gene: TRBD1
v_gene: TRBV27
abundance: NA
j_gene: TRBJ2-5

CDR3aa: CASSSWGGNYGYTF
CDR3nt: TGTGCCAGCAGTTCCTGGGGAGGGAACTATGGCTACACCTTC
d_gene: NA
v_gene: TRBV27
abundance: NA
j_gene: TRBJ1-2

CDR3aa: CAWSSAPPYEQYF
CDR3nt: TGTGCCTGGAGCAGTGCCCCACCCTACGAGCAGTACTTC
d_gene: NA
v_gene: TRBV30
abundance: NA
j_gene: TRBJ2-7

CDR3aa: CASSWTSAIYEQYF
CDR3nt: TGTGCCAGCAGCTGGACTAGCGCGATCTACGAGCAGTACTTC
d_gene: TRBD2
v_gene: TRBV7-2
abundance: NA
j_gene: TRBJ2-7